This TCR beta chain was sequenced in a study of cytomegalovirus exposure and HLA in healthy donors. Study as a whole: Just over 80% of 398 genotyped donors fell in the Caucasian-associated ancestry cluster. Study-wide points: In a later analysis, productive TCRs from donors in an Asian-associated ancestry cluster reportedly carried fewer N-insertions than the cohort mean.

Comments on this clone: The antigen is not known.

CDR3 length: 13 amino acids. Trimming took 6 bases from V and 1 from J, leaving 10 bases between them. Germline V CDR1 and CDR2: MDHEN, SYDVKM. Researchers ran the PCR with 60 Vbeta and 13 Jbeta primers. This table comes from immunoSEQ multiplex PCR, and its TCRdb copy is limited to in-frame clones, with some not included. The sample lists 90,000 to 120,000 clones; around 69% were seen once. The sequence was collected from a man younger than 30 in good health and CMV-seronegative. The genes are TRBV28 and TRBJ2-7, with D possibly being TRBD1 (7 bases). The source material was PBMCs. The CDR3 loop reads CASRRGQSYEQYF. The CDR3 region has the DNA TGTGCCAGCAGGCGGGGACAGTCCTACGAGCAGTACTTC.